This TCR beta chain was observed in a study of cytomegalovirus exposure and HLA in healthy donors. The V segment lost 3 bases and the J segment 8 bases; nucleotides outside the gene matches: 3. Germline V gene lookup returns CDR1 MDHEN and CDR2 SYDVKM. This CDR3 spans 12 amino acids. There are a few counts of this clone. Primers included in the PCR were 60 Vbeta and 13 Jbeta primers. Repertoires were generated with immunoSEQ multiplex PCR, while TCRdb's copy carries only in-frame clones and drops some. In the table there are about 120,000 clones, about four fifths of which are singletons. The sequence came from a woman in her late teens or twenties in good health and CMV-seronegative. The V gene is TRBV28, the J gene TRBJ1-2; 7 bases line up with TRBD1. The sequenced material came from PBMCs. CDR3 loop: CASSFGQVGYTF. CDR3 bases: TGTGCCAGCAGTTTTGGACAGGTCGGCTACACCTTC.